This TCR beta chain derives from a study of blood T cell repertoires in COVID-19 (dated by TCRdb to between 2020 and 2021). Regarding the research as a whole: The collaborator samples originated in the United States, Italy and Spain and spanned the acute and convalescent phases of COVID-19. The material from the prospective study consisted of cDNA or gDNA derived from T cells, B-cell-depleted T cells, or PBMCs. The dataset comprised deeply sampled blood TCRbeta repertoires from subjects exposed to, actively infected with, or recovered from COVID-19. The repertoires were released in a freely available public database intended as a resource for research on the immune response to SARS-CoV-2. Samples were obtained from the ongoing ImmuneRACE study (first 160 participants) and from about 1,300 subjects provided by 6 global collaborators. Sample metadata almost always included a de-identified subject ID, COVID-19 status, age in years and sex. Where available, HLA class I and class II types were obtained from metadata supplied by the sample provider rather than from assay-based typing. Study-wide findings and limitations: The amount of clinical and demographic metadata varied by source and participant and was provided uncurated.

The immunoSEQ Assay, a bias-controlled multiplex PCR, was used to amplify TCRbeta CDR3 regions from genomic DNA. Per the original workflow: The number of nucleated cells in each sample was estimated from the amplification of reference gene primers within the assay. To quantify the absolute abundance of each unique TCRbeta CDR3 rearrangement, sequence reads were collapsed and filtered. Productive Simpson clonality was computed per sample as the square root of Simpson's diversity index over productive rearrangements. In its TCRdb copy, this immuneACCESS table keeps in-frame sequences only and misses some clones. Where compared with another copy, unresolved V genes explain less than half of these, and the others have no known cause. V and J calls and clone size are as listed in that table; D and trimming were resolved from the DNA. The sample table shows approximately 100,000 clones, and about 91% are seen once. The ten largest clones take up 17% of the sample.

Each collaborating institution followed its own protocols to collect whole blood in K2EDTA tubes. For TCRbeta analysis, collaborator samples were shipped as frozen whole blood, as isolated PBMCs, or as DNA extracted from either sample type. This clone was seen just once. The antigen it recognizes is unknown. Qualities for individual bases were not recorded, and no much larger clone is one base off. The CDR3 goes from the cysteine to the phenylalanine over 14 residues. Only the CDR3 part of the read is kept: 42 bases, read in frame from the first base. V is pruned by 4 bases and J by 5 bases, leaving 7 bases of the junction without a gene match. According to the germline V gene, CDR1 reads SGHDT and CDR2 reads YYEEEE.

The sequenced sample was peripheral blood. The chain is assembled from TRBV5-6 and TRBJ2-7; 9 of the junction bases match TRBD1. The sequence derives from a man aged 50-59 years with acute or convalescent COVID-19. This receptor has the CDR3 CASSADRGNHEQYF. Read as DNA, the sequence is TGTGCCAGCAGCGCGGACAGGGGAAACCACGAGCAGTACTTC.